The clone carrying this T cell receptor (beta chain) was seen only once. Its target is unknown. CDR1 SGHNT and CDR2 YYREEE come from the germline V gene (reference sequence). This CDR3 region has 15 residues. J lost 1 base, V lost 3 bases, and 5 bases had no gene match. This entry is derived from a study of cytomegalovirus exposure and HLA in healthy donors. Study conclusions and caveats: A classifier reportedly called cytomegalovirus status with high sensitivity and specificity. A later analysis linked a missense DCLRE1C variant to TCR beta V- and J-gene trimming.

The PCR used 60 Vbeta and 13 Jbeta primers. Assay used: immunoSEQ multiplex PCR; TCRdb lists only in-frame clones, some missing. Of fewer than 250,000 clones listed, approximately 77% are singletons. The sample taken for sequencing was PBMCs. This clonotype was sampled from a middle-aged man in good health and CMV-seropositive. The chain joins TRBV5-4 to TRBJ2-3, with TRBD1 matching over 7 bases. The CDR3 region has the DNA TGTGCCAGCAGCTCCGGGACAGTCCGCACAGATACGCAGTATTTT. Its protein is CASSSGTVRTDTQYF.